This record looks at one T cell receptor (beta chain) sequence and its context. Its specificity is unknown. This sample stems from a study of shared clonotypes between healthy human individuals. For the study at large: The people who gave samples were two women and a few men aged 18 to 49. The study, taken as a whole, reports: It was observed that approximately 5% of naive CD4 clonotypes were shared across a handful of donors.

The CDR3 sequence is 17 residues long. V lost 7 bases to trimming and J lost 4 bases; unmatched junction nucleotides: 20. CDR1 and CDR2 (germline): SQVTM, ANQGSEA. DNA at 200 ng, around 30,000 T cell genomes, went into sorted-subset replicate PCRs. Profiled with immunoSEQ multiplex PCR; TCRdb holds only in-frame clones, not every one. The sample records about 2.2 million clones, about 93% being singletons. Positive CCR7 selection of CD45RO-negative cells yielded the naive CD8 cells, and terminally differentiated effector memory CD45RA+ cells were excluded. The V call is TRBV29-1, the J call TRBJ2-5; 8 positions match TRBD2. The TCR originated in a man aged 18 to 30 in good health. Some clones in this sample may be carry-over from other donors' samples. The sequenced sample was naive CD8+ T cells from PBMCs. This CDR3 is CSGGPLMVAGQGETQYF. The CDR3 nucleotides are TGCAGCGGGGGGCCTCTAATGGTAGCGGGGCAAGGAGAGACCCAGTACTTC.